This T cell receptor (beta chain) was sequenced during a study of T cells after yellow fever vaccination. There are many counts of this clonotype. Its matching antigen is unknown. TCR cDNA was made by 5'RACE template switching, adding a universal primer site and UMIs. TCRdb re-derived calls from the 5' RACE reads in MiXCR, one entry per CDR3 protein. The table has about 75,000 distinct CDR3 sequences, around 7% seen once; the top ten hold 25% to 35%. V was pared by 3 bases and J by 5 bases, with 7 bases between. This CDR3 has 12 amino acids. Findings of the study overall: Overlap between CD4 and CD8 compartments was detected for a small share of clonotypes. Subsequent booster samples again held most clones from primary vaccination (roughly 96% CD4, roughly 91% CD8). Although the secondary response was weaker, it peaked faster, at day 5 versus 15.

The chain combines TRBV12-3 or TRBV12-4 with TRBJ1-1; D remains unclear. This TCR was sampled from a man aged 18 to 35 who received the YFV17D yellow fever vaccine. The specimen was CD8+ T cells sorted from PBMCs, collected more than 8 days after the first yellow fever vaccination. CDR3 DNA sequence: TGTGCCAGCAGTTTTTCGGGGACTGAAGCTTTCTTT. Protein sequence: CASSFSGTEAFF.